Listed below are T cell receptor beta chains from one sample, sequenced in a study of T cells in Graves' hyperthyroidism and ophthalmopathy. TCRdb itself ran the multiplex PCR reads through MiXCR, one entry per CDR3 protein. Here the sample spans 490,000 or so distinct CDR3 sequences, approximately 20% being singletons. Input material: blood. The receptors stem from a man aged 35-49 years with Graves' ophthalmopathy. Each CDR3 is given with its conserved first and last residue. D genes are given only for firm matches. Where a row states a size, it is once, few, many or the class of an expanded clone; other rows omit it.

clone_size cdr3_length j_call v_call d_call cdr3_aa cdr3_nt
few 15 TRBJ2-7 TRBV7-9 TRBD1 CASSLRGQGAREQYF TGTGCCAGCAGCTTACGAGGACAGGGGGCTAGGGAGCAGTACTTC
many 16 TRBJ1-2 TRBV11-2 TRBD1 CASSLPPDRGGYGYTF TGTGCCAGCAGCCTCCCACCGGACAGGGGCGGCTATGGCTACACCTTC
- 14 TRBJ2-1 TRBV18 - CASSQGTPIDEQFF TGTGCCAGCTCACAGGGGACCCCAATCGATGAGCAGTTCTTC
many 17 TRBJ1-1 TRBV30 - CAWSVRGGRGMNTEAFF TGTGCCTGGAGTGTACGTGGGGGCCGGGGCATGAACACTGAAGCTTTCTTT
- 13 TRBJ2-7 TRBV9 - CASSEDGPYEQYF TGTGCCAGCAGCGAGGACGGTCCCTACGAGCAGTACTTC
- 16 TRBJ1-5 TRBV4-1 TRBD1 CASSHTDRGGNQPQHF TGCGCCAGCAGCCATACGGACAGGGGAGGCAATCAGCCCCAGCATTTT
few 16 TRBJ2-3 TRBV7-6 TRBD2 CASRVSSGSYTDTQYF TGTGCCAGCAGGGTTTCTAGCGGGAGTTACACAGATACGCAGTATTTT
many 16 TRBJ1-1 TRBV6-1 TRBD1 CASERGRRGMNTEAFF TGTGCCAGCGAGAGGGGGCGCCGAGGCATGAACACTGAAGCTTTCTTT
many 14 TRBJ2-7 TRBV7-9 - CALLLGQEIYEQYF TGTGCCCTATTACTGGGGCAGGAGATCTACGAGCAGTACTTC
- 15 TRBJ2-1 TRBV3-1 TRBD1 CASSPGQGPFDEQFF TGTGCCAGCAGCCCGGGACAGGGCCCGTTTGATGAGCAGTTCTTC
many 13 TRBJ2-1 TRBV2 TRBD2 CATRTSAYNEQFF TGTGCCACTCGGACTAGCGCCTACAATGAGCAGTTCTTC
- 15 TRBJ1-1 TRBV28 - CASKPRGQSNTEAFF TGTGCCAGCAAACCCCGAGGACAGTCGAACACTGAAGCTTTCTTT
many 14 TRBJ2-3 TRBV2 TRBD2 CASKQAGVTDTQYF TGTGCCAGCAAGCAAGCGGGAGTAACAGATACGCAGTATTTT
- 15 TRBJ2-1 TRBV12-3/TRBV12-4 - CASSLEGVRCNEQFF TGTGCCAGCAGTTTAGAGGGGGTCAGGTGCAATGAGCAGTTCTTC
few 15 TRBJ2-6 TRBV7-3 - CASSLSTSGANVLTF TGTGCCAGCAGCTTATCCACCTCTGGGGCCAACGTCCTGACTTTC
many 13 TRBJ1-2 TRBV30 - CAWSVLRDYGYTF TGTGCCTGGAGTGTACTTCGGGACTATGGCTACACCTTC
- 14 TRBJ1-5 TRBV12-3/TRBV12-4 TRBD1 CASSAGGGGQPQHF TGTGCCAGCAGTGCAGGGGGCGGGGGGCAGCCCCAGCATTTT
few 12 TRBJ1-1 TRBV28 TRBD1 CASRSWTGEAFF TGTGCCAGCAGATCTTGGACAGGTGAAGCTTTCTTT
- 13 TRBJ2-1 TRBV29-1 - CSVGTSAYNEQFF TGCAGCGTTGGGACTTCCGCCTACAATGAGCAGTTCTTC
- 14 TRBJ2-3 TRBV12-3/TRBV12-4 TRBD2 CGSSPPGGGDTQYF TGTGGCAGCAGTCCCCCCGGGGGGGGAGATACGCAGTATTTT
- 14 TRBJ2-7 TRBV19 - CASSTNGGLREQYF TGTGCCAGTAGTACGAACGGGGGTTTGCGGGAGCAGTACTTC
- 11 TRBJ2-7 TRBV6-4 - CASSDSPEQYF TGTGCCAGCAGTGACTCGCCCGAGCAGTACTTC
few 17 TRBJ1-2 TRBV27 - CASSLFIPGPGANGYTF TGTGCCAGCAGTTTATTTATACCCGGACCGGGCGCTAACGGCTACACCTTC
- 14 TRBJ2-2 TRBV7-3 - CASRQTQDTGELFF TGTGCCAGCAGACAGACCCAGGACACCGGGGAGCTGTTTTTT
few 13 TRBJ1-5 TRBV12-3/TRBV12-4 - CASSLEGGLTRHF TGTGCCAGCAGTTTAGAGGGTGGGCTGACGCGGCATTTT
few 14 TRBJ1-1 TRBV5-4 - CASSTQGYNTEAFF TGTGCCAGCAGCACACAGGGTTATAACACTGAAGCTTTCTTT
few 13 TRBJ1-1 TRBV29-1 TRBD1 CSGDRGTNTEAFF TGCAGCGGCGACAGGGGGACGAACACTGAAGCTTTCTTT
- 14 TRBJ2-1 TRBV6-1 - CASRAETTYNEQFF TGTGCCAGCCGGGCGGAGACGACCTACAATGAGCAGTTCTTC
few 14 TRBJ1-5 TRBV12-3/TRBV12-4 - CTSSSRVRNQPQHF TGTACCAGCAGCAGCAGGGTGCGCAATCAGCCCCAGCATTTT
once 13 TRBJ2-7 TRBV4-1 - CASSPPSAFEQYF TGCGCCAGCAGCCCACCTTCAGCCTTTGAGCAGTACTTC
- 13 TRBJ2-2 TRBV15 - CATKGVATGELFF TGTGCCACGAAAGGGGTAGCCACCGGGGAGCTGTTTTTT
- 14 TRBJ2-7 TRBV6-6 - CASSYSLGNYEQYF TGTGCCAGCAGTTACTCGTTGGGCAACTACGAGCAGTACTTC
many 12 TRBJ1-5 TRBV30 - CAWSYSNQPQHF TGTGCCTGGAGTTATAGCAATCAGCCCCAGCATTTT
- 14 TRBJ1-2 TRBV9 - CASSGTAPNYGYTF TGTGCCAGCAGTGGGACGGCACCTAACTATGGCTACACCTTC
many 15 TRBJ1-1 TRBV12-3/TRBV12-4 TRBD1 CASSFGTERNTEAFF TGTGCCAGCAGTTTCGGGACAGAAAGGAACACTGAAGCTTTCTTT
many 15 TRBJ2-7 TRBV7-9 - CASSPRSGSSYEQYF TGTGCCAGCAGTCCCCGCAGCGGCTCTTCTTACGAGCAGTACTTC
many 14 TRBJ2-1 TRBV7-8 - CASTGRVGDNEQFF TGTGCCAGTACCGGCCGGGTTGGAGACAATGAGCAGTTCTTC
- 16 TRBJ2-3 TRBV6-1 - CASRGRRTSSTDTQYF TGTGCCAGCAGAGGCCGGAGGACTTCCTCCACAGATACGCAGTATTTT
many 15 TRBJ2-5 TRBV7-3 - CASSLHGGREETQYF TGTGCCAGCAGCTTACACGGGGGACGGGAGGAGACCCAGTACTTC
- 19 TRBJ2-3 TRBV25-1 TRBD2 CASSEYGLGAGGPADTQYF TGTGCCAGCAGTGAATATGGTCTTGGGGCGGGAGGGCCCGCAGATACGCAGTATTTT
many 11 TRBJ2-3 TRBV12-3/TRBV12-4 - CASSWGQTQYF TGTGCCAGCAGTTGGGGACAAACGCAGTATTTT
- 15 TRBJ2-7 TRBV27 TRBD2 CASSFRRTSGYEQCF TGTGCCAGCAGTTTTCGCAGGACTAGCGGCTACGAGCAGTGCTTC
- 16 TRBJ2-1 TRBV18 - CASSPTGVAVYNEQFF TGTGCCAGCTCACCGACTGGGGTAGCGGTCTACAATGAGCAGTTCTTC
- 15 TRBJ2-1 TRBV18 TRBD1 CASSPFRDRGNEQFF TGTGCCAGCTCACCGTTCCGGGACAGGGGGAATGAGCAGTTCTTC
few 15 TRBJ2-2 TRBV24-1 - CATSDFASNTGELFF TGTGCCACCAGTGATTTTGCCAGCAACACCGGGGAGCTGTTTTTT
- 8 TRBJ1-2 TRBV6-1 - CASGGYTF TGTGCCAGCGGTGGCTACACCTTC
many 16 TRBJ2-1 TRBV28 TRBD2 CASSSRLAGLGNEQFF TGTGCCAGCAGTTCCCGACTAGCGGGATTGGGCAATGAGCAGTTCTTC
many 16 TRBJ2-5 TRBV12-3/TRBV12-4 - CASSSLRGTIQETQYF TGTGCCAGCAGTTCCCTGAGGGGGACTATACAAGAGACCCAGTACTTC
- 14 TRBJ1-3 TRBV12-3/TRBV12-4 - CASSGGASGNTIYF TGTGCCAGCAGTGGGGGAGCTTCTGGAAACACCATATATTTT
few 11 TRBJ1-2 TRBV19 - CASSRSYGYTF TGTGCCAGTAGCAGGAGCTATGGCTACACCTTC
- 14 TRBJ2-1 TRBV20-1 - CSAHRDGTDNEQFF TGCAGTGCGCACAGGGATGGTACGGACAATGAGCAGTTCTTC
many 12 TRBJ2-3 TRBV5-1 - CASRRDADTQYF TGCGCCAGTCGACGGGACGCAGATACGCAGTATTTT
few 13 TRBJ1-2 TRBV3-1 - CASRGETRGGYTF TGTGCCAGCAGGGGAGAGACAAGGGGCGGCTACACCTTC
- 13 TRBJ2-3 TRBV3-1 TRBD1 CASSRRQGDTQYF TGTGCCAGCAGCCGACGACAGGGGGATACGCAGTATTTT
few 14 TRBJ2-5 TRBV18 - CASSPKDLGETQYF TGTGCCAGCTCACCCAAGGACCTTGGGGAGACCCAGTACTTC
many 14 TRBJ2-7 TRBV28 TRBD1 CASRSRGRNNEQYF TGTGCCAGCAGATCGAGGGGGCGTAATAACGAGCAGTACTTC
- 13 TRBJ2-7 TRBV24-1 TRBD1 CATILDRNYEQYF TGTGCCACCATCCTGGACAGGAACTACGAGCAGTACTTC
many 15 TRBJ2-2 TRBV7-2 TRBD2 CASSPPGGVPGELFF TGTGCCAGCAGCCCACCTGGGGGGGTTCCCGGGGAGCTGTTTTTT
few 17 TRBJ2-4 TRBV9 TRBD2 CASSVSGLAGGRGIQYF TGTGCCAGCAGTGTCTCGGGACTAGCGGGGGGGAGGGGCATTCAGTACTTC